This T cell receptor (beta chain) was sequenced during a study of blood T cell repertoires in COVID-19. Study background: PBMCs, B-cell-depleted T cells, or T cells provided the cDNA or gDNA that made up the material.

This clone was counted a few times. V was trimmed by 5 bases and J by 4 bases, leaving 21 bases between them. CDR3 length equals 16 residues. Germline CDR1 and CDR2: MDHEN and SYDVKM. The protocol was immunoSEQ multiplex PCR, while the TCRdb copy is restricted to in-frame clones and leaves out a portion. Of 55,000 to 75,000 clones listed, around 79% were seen once; the top ten hold over 3%. The receptor was isolated from a man aged 60-69 years with acute or convalescent COVID-19. The chain employs TRBV28 and TRBJ2-7, with D possibly TRBD1 on 6 matching bases. Specimen: peripheral blood. The CDR3 loop reads CASSTPSWTARYEQYF. DNA for the CDR3: TGTGCCAGCAGTACGCCGTCCTGGACAGCCAGGTACGAGCAGTACTTC.